Listed below are T cell receptor beta chains from one sample, sequenced in a study of post-analysis software for immune sequencing data. TCRdb processed the PCR reads anew with MiXCR; each CDR3 protein has one entry. The profile shows about 540,000 distinct CDR3 sequences, 30% to 40% of them singletons. The source material was blood. Receptors were obtained from a girl aged 2-17 years with multiple sclerosis. Each CDR3 is given with its conserved first and last residue. The D gene is left open where the match is weak. Rows may omit the clone size; those that give it use once, few, many or a size class.

CDR3aa: CASNQGSDSYEQYF
CDR3nt: TGTGCCAGCAACCAGGGCTCCGACTCCTACGAGCAGTACTTC
abundance: .
d_gene: .
v_gene: TRBV7-9
j_gene: TRBJ2-7

CDR3aa: CSAPSGGVDTQYF
CDR3nt: TGCAGTGCGCCTAGCGGGGGGGTGGATACGCAGTATTTT
abundance: .
d_gene: TRBD2
v_gene: TRBV20-1
j_gene: TRBJ2-3

CDR3aa: CASRYGQAYGYTF
CDR3nt: TGTGCCAGTAGATATGGACAAGCCTATGGCTACACCTTC
abundance: .
d_gene: .
v_gene: TRBV2
j_gene: TRBJ1-2

CDR3aa: CASSYTGGDTEAFF
CDR3nt: TGTGCCAGCAGTTATACAGGGGGCGACACTGAAGCTTTCTTT
abundance: .
d_gene: TRBD1
v_gene: TRBV6-6
j_gene: TRBJ1-1

CDR3aa: CSATGQANSPLHF
CDR3nt: TGCAGTGCTACGGGACAGGCTAATTCACCCCTCCACTTT
abundance: few
d_gene: TRBD1
v_gene: TRBV20-1
j_gene: TRBJ1-6

CDR3aa: CASRETSKNIQYF
CDR3nt: TGTGCCAGCAGGGAGACGAGCAAAAACATTCAGTACTTC
abundance: .
d_gene: .
v_gene: TRBV6-5
j_gene: TRBJ2-4

CDR3aa: CSVEGTPGGTDTQYF
CDR3nt: TGCAGCGTTGAAGGGACGCCTGGGGGCACAGATACGCAGTATTTT
abundance: .
d_gene: .
v_gene: TRBV29-1
j_gene: TRBJ2-3

CDR3aa: CASGVGGDYEQYF
CDR3nt: TGTGCCAGCGGAGTTGGGGGGGACTACGAGCAGTACTTC
abundance: few
d_gene: TRBD2
v_gene: TRBV6-2/TRBV6-3
j_gene: TRBJ2-7

CDR3aa: CSASPLPTGNTGELFF
CDR3nt: TGCAGTGCTAGTCCCCTACCGACAGGAAACACCGGGGAGCTGTTTTTT
abundance: .
d_gene: .
v_gene: TRBV20-1
j_gene: TRBJ2-2

CDR3aa: CASNGHSRSYSNQPQHF
CDR3nt: TGTGCCAGCAACGGACACTCTCGGAGCTATAGCAATCAGCCCCAGCATTTT
abundance: .
d_gene: .
v_gene: TRBV6-1
j_gene: TRBJ1-5

CDR3aa: CASSYSTGGGYGYTF
CDR3nt: TGTGCCAGCAGTTACTCGACAGGGGGTGGCTATGGCTACACCTTC
abundance: .
d_gene: TRBD1
v_gene: TRBV6-5
j_gene: TRBJ1-2

CDR3aa: CASRQFWAGEKLFF
CDR3nt: TGTGCCAGTCGACAGTTCTGGGCTGGAGAAAAACTGTTTTTT
abundance: .
d_gene: .
v_gene: TRBV6-5
j_gene: TRBJ1-4

CDR3aa: CASGRGGAAEQYF
CDR3nt: TGTGCCAGTGGGCGTGGGGGCGCGGCGGAGCAGTACTTC
abundance: few
d_gene: .
v_gene: TRBV9
j_gene: TRBJ2-5

CDR3aa: CASSFDISSPLHF
CDR3nt: TGCGCCAGCAGCTTCGACATCAGTTCACCCCTCCACTTT
abundance: .
d_gene: .
v_gene: TRBV5-1
j_gene: TRBJ1-6

CDR3aa: CASSFLDMNTEAFF
CDR3nt: TGTGCCAGCAGCTTCCTCGACATGAACACTGAAGCTTTCTTT
abundance: .
d_gene: .
v_gene: TRBV7-9
j_gene: TRBJ1-1

CDR3aa: CASSLGSSGTGELFF
CDR3nt: TGCGCCAGCAGCTTGGGGAGTAGCGGCACCGGGGAGCTGTTTTTT
abundance: few
d_gene: .
v_gene: TRBV5-1
j_gene: TRBJ2-2

CDR3aa: CASSAGTGDTEAFF
CDR3nt: TGCGCCAGCAGCGCCGGGACAGGGGACACTGAAGCTTTCTTT
abundance: .
d_gene: TRBD1
v_gene: TRBV5-1
j_gene: TRBJ1-1

CDR3aa: CASSLDGISYNEQFF
CDR3nt: TGTGCCAGCAGTTTGGACGGTATCTCCTACAATGAGCAGTTCTTC
abundance: .
d_gene: .
v_gene: TRBV12-3/TRBV12-4
j_gene: TRBJ2-1

CDR3aa: CASSLHFSQRGYNEQFF
CDR3nt: TGCGCCAGCAGCTTGCATTTCTCTCAGCGGGGGTACAATGAGCAGTTCTTC
abundance: .
d_gene: TRBD2
v_gene: TRBV5-1
j_gene: TRBJ2-1

CDR3aa: CASSRIAMGPGANVLTF
CDR3nt: TGCGCCAGCAGCCGAATTGCTATGGGTCCCGGGGCCAACGTCCTGACTTTC
abundance: .
d_gene: .
v_gene: TRBV5-1
j_gene: TRBJ2-6

CDR3aa: CASSSGPGQGTDTQYF
CDR3nt: TGTGCCAGCAGCTCGGGGCCGGGACAGGGCACAGATACGCAGTATTTT
abundance: .
d_gene: TRBD1
v_gene: TRBV7-6
j_gene: TRBJ2-3

CDR3aa: CSSWRGGTSDEQYF
CDR3nt: TGCAGCTCGTGGCGTGGGGGCACATCAGACGAGCAGTACTTC
abundance: many
d_gene: .
v_gene: TRBV29-1
j_gene: TRBJ2-7

CDR3aa: CASSALLDSPLHF
CDR3nt: TGTGCCAGCAGTGCTCTACTTGATTCACCCCTCCACTTT
abundance: .
d_gene: .
v_gene: TRBV27
j_gene: TRBJ1-6

CDR3aa: CASSLSDRGTYEQYF
CDR3nt: TGTGCCAGCAGTTTATCTGACAGGGGTACGTACGAGCAGTACTTC
abundance: few
d_gene: TRBD1
v_gene: TRBV27
j_gene: TRBJ2-7

CDR3aa: CVSSLVEGYTF
CDR3nt: TGTGTCAGCAGCTTAGTAGAAGGCTACACCTTC
abundance: .
d_gene: .
v_gene: TRBV7-9
j_gene: TRBJ1-2

CDR3aa: CASSIVAGSNEQFF
CDR3nt: TGTGCCAGTAGTATAGTCGCAGGTTCCAATGAGCAGTTCTTC
abundance: few
d_gene: .
v_gene: TRBV19
j_gene: TRBJ2-1

CDR3aa: CSGGNTEAFF
CDR3nt: TGCAGTGGCGGCAACACTGAAGCTTTCTTT
abundance: .
d_gene: .
v_gene: TRBV20-1
j_gene: TRBJ1-1

CDR3aa: CASSIRDGSYEQYF
CDR3nt: TGTGCCAGCAGTATCCGGGACGGTTCCTACGAGCAGTACTTC
abundance: few
d_gene: .
v_gene: TRBV6-1
j_gene: TRBJ2-7

CDR3aa: CASSSSGGPRNTEAFF
CDR3nt: TGTGCCAGCAGCTCGAGTGGGGGACCGCGTAACACTGAAGCTTTCTTT
abundance: .
d_gene: .
v_gene: TRBV7-2
j_gene: TRBJ1-1

CDR3aa: CASSLLSGGKNEQYF
CDR3nt: TGTGCCAGCAGCTTACTGTCAGGGGGGAAGAACGAGCAGTACTTC
abundance: many
d_gene: .
v_gene: TRBV7-2
j_gene: TRBJ2-7

CDR3aa: CASSQSGFQETQYF
CDR3nt: TGTGCCAGCAGCCAATCAGGATTCCAAGAGACCCAGTACTTC
abundance: few
d_gene: .
v_gene: TRBV13
j_gene: TRBJ2-5

CDR3aa: CSAPRQETDTQYF
CDR3nt: TGCAGTGCTCCTAGACAGGAAACAGATACGCAGTATTTT
abundance: once
d_gene: .
v_gene: TRBV20-1
j_gene: TRBJ2-3

CDR3aa: CASVGGASDYGYTF
CDR3nt: TGTGCCAGCGTTGGGGGGGCTTCTGACTATGGCTACACCTTC
abundance: .
d_gene: .
v_gene: TRBV6-5
j_gene: TRBJ1-2

CDR3aa: CASSRDGNINTGELFF
CDR3nt: TGTGCCAGCAGTAGGGACGGAAACATAAACACCGGGGAGCTGTTTTTT
abundance: .
d_gene: .
v_gene: TRBV6-5
j_gene: TRBJ2-2

CDR3aa: CASSLAGGISYEQYF
CDR3nt: TGCGCCAGCAGCTTGGCGGGGGGGATCTCCTACGAGCAGTACTTC
abundance: few
d_gene: TRBD2
v_gene: TRBV5-1
j_gene: TRBJ2-7

CDR3aa: CAVRGGLEGNQPQHF
CDR3nt: TGTGCCGTAAGGGGGGGACTCGAGGGCAATCAGCCCCAGCATTTT
abundance: .
d_gene: .
v_gene: TRBV10-3
j_gene: TRBJ1-5

CDR3aa: CASSLAPRLAGAGVDTQYF
CDR3nt: TGCGCCAGCAGCTTGGCCCCGAGACTAGCGGGGGCAGGGGTCGATACGCAGTATTTT
abundance: few
d_gene: TRBD2
v_gene: TRBV5-1
j_gene: TRBJ2-3

CDR3aa: CAISEGPHNTEAFF
CDR3nt: TGTGCCATCAGTGAGGGACCCCACAACACTGAAGCTTTCTTT
abundance: .
d_gene: .
v_gene: TRBV10-3
j_gene: TRBJ1-1

CDR3aa: CAISSPGLAGYVGTDTQYF
CDR3nt: TGTGCCATCAGTTCCCCGGGACTAGCGGGGTATGTGGGCACAGATACGCAGTATTTT
abundance: few
d_gene: TRBD2
v_gene: TRBV10-3
j_gene: TRBJ2-3

CDR3aa: CAISGGTDTQYF
CDR3nt: TGTGCCATCAGTGGAGGCACAGATACGCAGTATTTT
abundance: many
d_gene: .
v_gene: TRBV10-3
j_gene: TRBJ2-3

CDR3aa: CASSLEYEQFF
CDR3nt: TGCGCCAGCAGCTTGGAGTATGAGCAGTTCTTC
abundance: many
d_gene: .
v_gene: TRBV5-1
j_gene: TRBJ2-1

CDR3aa: CASSLQTGPSYEQYF
CDR3nt: TGTGCCAGCAGCTTACAAACAGGCCCATCCTACGAGCAGTACTTC
abundance: .
d_gene: .
v_gene: TRBV7-9
j_gene: TRBJ2-7

CDR3aa: CASSLGTVGNYGYTF
CDR3nt: TGTGCCAGCAGCCTCGGGACCGTAGGTAACTATGGCTACACCTTC
abundance: .
d_gene: .
v_gene: TRBV3-1
j_gene: TRBJ1-2

CDR3aa: CASSYGGETEAFF
CDR3nt: TGTGCCAGCAGTTACGGGGGGGAGACTGAAGCTTTCTTT
abundance: medium-sized
d_gene: .
v_gene: TRBV6-5
j_gene: TRBJ1-1